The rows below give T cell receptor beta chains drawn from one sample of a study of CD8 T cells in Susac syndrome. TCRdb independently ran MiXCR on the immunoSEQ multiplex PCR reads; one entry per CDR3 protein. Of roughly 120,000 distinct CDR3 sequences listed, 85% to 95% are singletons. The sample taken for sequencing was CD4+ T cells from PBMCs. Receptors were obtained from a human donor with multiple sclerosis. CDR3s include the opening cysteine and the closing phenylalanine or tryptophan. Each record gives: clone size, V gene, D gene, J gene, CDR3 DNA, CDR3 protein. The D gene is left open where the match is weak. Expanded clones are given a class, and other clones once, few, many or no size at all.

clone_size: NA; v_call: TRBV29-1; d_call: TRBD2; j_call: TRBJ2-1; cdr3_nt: TGCAGCGGGGTTAGCGGGGGGAAGAATGAGCAGTTCTTC; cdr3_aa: CSGVSGGKNEQFF
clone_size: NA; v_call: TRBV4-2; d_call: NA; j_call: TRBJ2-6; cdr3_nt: TGTGCCAGCAGCCCCGTGACAGGTAACTCCGGGGCCAACGTCCTGACTTTC; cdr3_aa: CASSPVTGNSGANVLTF
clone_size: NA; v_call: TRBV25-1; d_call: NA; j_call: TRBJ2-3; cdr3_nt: TGTGCCAGCAGTCCTGGGGGGACTAGCACAGATACGCAGTATTTT; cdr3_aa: CASSPGGTSTDTQYF
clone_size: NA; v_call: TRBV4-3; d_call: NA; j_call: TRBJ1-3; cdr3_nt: TGCGCCAGCAGCCTCAGGGCTGGAAACACCATATATTTT; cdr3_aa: CASSLRAGNTIYF
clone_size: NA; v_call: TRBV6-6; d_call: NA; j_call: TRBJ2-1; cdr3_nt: TGTGCCAGCAGTTACTCGACCCGAGACGGTGAGCAGTTCTTC; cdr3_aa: CASSYSTRDGEQFF
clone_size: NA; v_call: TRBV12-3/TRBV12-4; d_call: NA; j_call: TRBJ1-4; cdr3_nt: TGTGCCAGCAGCCCGTCCGCCGCTAATGAAAAACTGTTTTTT; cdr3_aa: CASSPSAANEKLFF
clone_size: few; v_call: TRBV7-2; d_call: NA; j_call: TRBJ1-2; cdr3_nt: TGTGCCAGCAGCCCACTACTTCCTGGCTACACCTTC; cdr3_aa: CASSPLLPGYTF
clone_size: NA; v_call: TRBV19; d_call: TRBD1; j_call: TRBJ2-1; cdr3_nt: TGTGCCAGTAGTATCGGGACAGCCGGGTACAATGAGCAGTTCTTC; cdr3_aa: CASSIGTAGYNEQFF
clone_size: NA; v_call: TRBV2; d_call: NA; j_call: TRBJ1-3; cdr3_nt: TGTGCCAGCAGTGATAGGGGTACCATATATTTT; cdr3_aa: CASSDRGTIYF
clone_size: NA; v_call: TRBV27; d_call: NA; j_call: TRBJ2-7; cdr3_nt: TGTGCCAGCAGTTTAAAGACCCACCAATGGTCTGGGGTCTCCTACGAGCAGTACTTC; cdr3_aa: CASSLKTHQWSGVSYEQYF
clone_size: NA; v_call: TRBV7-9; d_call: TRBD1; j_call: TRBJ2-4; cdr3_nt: TGTGCCAGCAGCTTTTTGACAGGGGGGGCAAACATTCAGTACTTC; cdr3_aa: CASSFLTGGANIQYF
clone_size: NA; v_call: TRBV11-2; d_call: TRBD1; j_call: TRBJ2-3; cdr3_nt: TGTGCCAGCAGCTGGACAGGGAGCGAAGATACGCAGTATTTT; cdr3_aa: CASSWTGSEDTQYF
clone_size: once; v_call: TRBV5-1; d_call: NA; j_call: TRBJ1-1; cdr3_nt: TGCGCCAGCAGCTTGGAAGGGCACACTGAAGCTTTCTTT; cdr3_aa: CASSLEGHTEAFF
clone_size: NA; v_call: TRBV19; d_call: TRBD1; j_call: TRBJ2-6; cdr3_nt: TGTGCCAGTAGTATGAAGACAGGGGGCAGGTCTGGGGCCAACGTCCTGACTTTC; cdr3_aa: CASSMKTGGRSGANVLTF
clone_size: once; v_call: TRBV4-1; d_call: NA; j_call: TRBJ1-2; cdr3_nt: TGCGCCAGCAGCCCCGTTGGGGATTTTGGGGGCTACACCTTC; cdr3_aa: CASSPVGDFGGYTF
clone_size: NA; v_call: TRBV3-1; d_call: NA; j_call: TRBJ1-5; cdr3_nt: TGTGCCAGCAGCCAGCTGGATCAGCCCCAGCATTTT; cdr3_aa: CASSQLDQPQHF
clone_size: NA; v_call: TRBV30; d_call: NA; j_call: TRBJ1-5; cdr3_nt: TGTGCCTGGAGTAAGGTCGGAAGGGTGGCCCAGCATTTT; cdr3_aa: CAWSKVGRVAQHF
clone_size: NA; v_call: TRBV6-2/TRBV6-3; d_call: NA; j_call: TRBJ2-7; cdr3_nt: TGTGCCAGCAGTGGGATGGGAGACTACGAGCAGTACTTC; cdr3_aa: CASSGMGDYEQYF
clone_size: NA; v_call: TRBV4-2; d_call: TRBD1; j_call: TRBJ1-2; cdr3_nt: TGTGCCAGCAGCCAGGGACAGGGGCCCCTTGACTATGGCTACACCTTC; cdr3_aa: CASSQGQGPLDYGYTF
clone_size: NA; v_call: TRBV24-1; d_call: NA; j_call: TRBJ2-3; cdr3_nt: TGTGCCACCAGTGATTTTCGTCAGGGGAAGGCAGATACGCAGTATTTT; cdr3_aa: CATSDFRQGKADTQYF
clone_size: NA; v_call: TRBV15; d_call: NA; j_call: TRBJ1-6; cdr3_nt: TGTGCCACCAGCAGAGATCTTGACAGGCGAGGATCACCCCTCCACTTT; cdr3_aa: CATSRDLDRRGSPLHF
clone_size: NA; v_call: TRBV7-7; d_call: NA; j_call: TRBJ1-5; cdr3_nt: TGTGCCAGCAGCTTAGCCGAGAATCAGCCCCAGCATTTT; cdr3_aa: CASSLAENQPQHF
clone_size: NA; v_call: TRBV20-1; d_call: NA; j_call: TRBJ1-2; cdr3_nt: TGCAGTGCTATTACCCCACAACCAAGCTATGGCTACACCTTC; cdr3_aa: CSAITPQPSYGYTF
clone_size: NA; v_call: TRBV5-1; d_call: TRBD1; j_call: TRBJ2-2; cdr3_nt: TGCGCCAGCAGCTCCCCGGGACAGACCGGGGAGCTGTTTTTT; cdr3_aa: CASSSPGQTGELFF
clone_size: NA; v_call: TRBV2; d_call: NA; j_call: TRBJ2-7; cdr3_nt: TGTGCCAGCAGTTCCGGGACTTTGCAGTACTTC; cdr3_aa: CASSSGTLQYF
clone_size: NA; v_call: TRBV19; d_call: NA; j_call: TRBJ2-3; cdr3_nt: TGTGCCAGTAGTGGGGACTTTACAGCGCAGTATTTT; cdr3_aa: CASSGDFTAQYF
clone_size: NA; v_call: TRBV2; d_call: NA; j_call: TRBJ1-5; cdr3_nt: TGTGCCAGCAGTGAAAGTCATGGAGGGGGTCAGCCCCAGCATTTT; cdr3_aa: CASSESHGGGQPQHF
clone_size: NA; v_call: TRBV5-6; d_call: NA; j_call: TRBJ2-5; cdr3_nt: TGTGCCAGCAGCTTGATTTCGCGAGAAGGGACCCAGTACTTC; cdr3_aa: CASSLISREGTQYF
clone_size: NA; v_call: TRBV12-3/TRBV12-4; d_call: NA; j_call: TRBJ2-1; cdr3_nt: TGTGCCAGCAGTTCCACAGACTACCTTCAGTTCTTC; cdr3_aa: CASSSTDYLQFF
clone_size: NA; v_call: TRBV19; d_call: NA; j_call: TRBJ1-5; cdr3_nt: TGTGCCAGTAGTAGTATAGCGCTCGGGCTCAATCAGCCCCAGCATTTT; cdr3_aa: CASSSIALGLNQPQHF
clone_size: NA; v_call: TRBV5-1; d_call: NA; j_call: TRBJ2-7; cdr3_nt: TGCGCCAGCAGCTTGGAACGACCGCTGTACGAGCAGTACTTC; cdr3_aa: CASSLERPLYEQYF
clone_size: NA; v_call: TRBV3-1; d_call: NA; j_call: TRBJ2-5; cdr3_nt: TGTGCCAGCAGCCAAGATTCGCCGGGCCAGGGGACCCAGTACTTC; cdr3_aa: CASSQDSPGQGTQYF
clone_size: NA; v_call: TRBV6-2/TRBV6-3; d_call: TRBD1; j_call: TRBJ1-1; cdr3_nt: TGTGCCAGCAGTTACTCGATGACAGGGGTTTTGGGCACTGAAGCTTTCTTT; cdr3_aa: CASSYSMTGVLGTEAFF
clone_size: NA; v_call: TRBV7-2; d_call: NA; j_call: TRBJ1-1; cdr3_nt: TGTGCCAGCAGCTTAATCCCGGGGGCAATGAACACTGAAGCTTTCTTT; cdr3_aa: CASSLIPGAMNTEAFF
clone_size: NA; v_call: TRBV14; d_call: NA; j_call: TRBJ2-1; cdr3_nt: TGTGCCAGCAGCCAAGATAATCGTGACCGAAAGTTCTTC; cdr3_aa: CASSQDNRDRKFF
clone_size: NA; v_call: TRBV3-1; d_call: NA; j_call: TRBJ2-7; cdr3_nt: TGTGCCAGCAGCCAACTCAGGGGCGCCGGCGAGCAGTACTTC; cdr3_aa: CASSQLRGAGEQYF
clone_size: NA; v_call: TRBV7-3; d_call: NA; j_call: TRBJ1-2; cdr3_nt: TGTGCCAGCAGCGACACGTTCGGCTACACCTTC; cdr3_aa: CASSDTFGYTF
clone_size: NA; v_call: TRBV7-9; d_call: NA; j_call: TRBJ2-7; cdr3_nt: TGTGCCAGCAGCTTAGGTGGGGGTACCTACGAGCAGTACTTC; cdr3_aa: CASSLGGGTYEQYF
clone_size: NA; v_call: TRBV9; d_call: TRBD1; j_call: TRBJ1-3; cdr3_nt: TGTGCCAGCAGCGCTACAGGGGGCGAGCCTGGAAACACCATATATTTT; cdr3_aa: CASSATGGEPGNTIYF
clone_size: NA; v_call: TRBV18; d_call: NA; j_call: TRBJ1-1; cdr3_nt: TGTGCCAGCTCACCAAGCGAGGGAGGGGTCACTGAAGCTTTCTTT; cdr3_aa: CASSPSEGGVTEAFF
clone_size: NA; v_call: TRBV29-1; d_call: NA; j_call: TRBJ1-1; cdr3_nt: TGCAGCGTTGGGGGGGGGATCATGAACACTGAAGCTTTCTTT; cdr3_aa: CSVGGGIMNTEAFF
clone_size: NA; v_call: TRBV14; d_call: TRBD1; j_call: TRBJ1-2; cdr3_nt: TGTGCCAGCAGCCAACGACAGGGAAGGAAGGGCTACACCTTC; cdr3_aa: CASSQRQGRKGYTF
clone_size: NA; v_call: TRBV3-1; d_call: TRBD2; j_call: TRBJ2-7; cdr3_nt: TGTGCCAGCAGCCCGGGACTAGCGGGGGGGCGGTTTCAGGCGCAGTACTTC; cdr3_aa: CASSPGLAGGRFQAQYF
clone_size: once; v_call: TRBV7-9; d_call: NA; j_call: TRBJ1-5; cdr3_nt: TGTGCCAGCAGTCCTTCTGGCCGGCAACAGCCCCAGCATTTT; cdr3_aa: CASSPSGRQQPQHF
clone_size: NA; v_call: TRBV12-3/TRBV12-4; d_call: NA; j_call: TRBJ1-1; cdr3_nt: TGTGCCAGCAGTCCAAACCGGGCGAACACTGAAGCTTTCTTT; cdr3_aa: CASSPNRANTEAFF
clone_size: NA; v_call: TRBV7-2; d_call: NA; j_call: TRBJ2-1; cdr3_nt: TGTGCCAGCAGCTTACGTAGGGGGAGGAATGAGCAGTTCTTC; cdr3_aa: CASSLRRGRNEQFF
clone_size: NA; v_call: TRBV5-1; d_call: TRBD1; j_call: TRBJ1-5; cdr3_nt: TGCGCCAGCAGCCCGGGACAGGGGGCGCATCAGCCCCAGCATTTT; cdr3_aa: CASSPGQGAHQPQHF
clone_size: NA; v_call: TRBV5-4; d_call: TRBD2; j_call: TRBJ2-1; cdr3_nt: TGTGCCAGCAGCTTTGGGGCAGGGCTTCCGGGACTATTGAGTGAGCAGTTCTTC; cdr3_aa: CASSFGAGLPGLLSEQFF
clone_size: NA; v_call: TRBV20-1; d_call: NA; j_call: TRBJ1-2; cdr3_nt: TGCAGTGCTAAATCTGGAAACTATGGCTACACCTTC; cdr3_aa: CSAKSGNYGYTF
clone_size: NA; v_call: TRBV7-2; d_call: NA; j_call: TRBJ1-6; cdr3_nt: TGTGCCAGCAGCTTAAAAACCTCCTCACCCCTCCACTTT; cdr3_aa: CASSLKTSSPLHF
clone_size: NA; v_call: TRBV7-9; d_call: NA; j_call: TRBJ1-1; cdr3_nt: TGTGCCAGCAGCTGGGGGCCGGGAAACACTGAAGCTTTCTTT; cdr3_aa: CASSWGPGNTEAFF
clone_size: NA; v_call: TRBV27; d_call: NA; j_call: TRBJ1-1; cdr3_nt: TGTGCCAGCAGTTTTAGGGGGGCAGTATCTGAAGCTTTCTTT; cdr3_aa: CASSFRGAVSEAFF
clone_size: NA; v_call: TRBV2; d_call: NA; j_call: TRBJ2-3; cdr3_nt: TGTGCCAGCAGTGAAGCCGGATACGGGGGTACGCAGTATTTT; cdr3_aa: CASSEAGYGGTQYF
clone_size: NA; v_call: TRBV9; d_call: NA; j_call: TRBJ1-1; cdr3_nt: TGTGCCAGCAGCGCCCGGGGGGCGGGGAACACTGAAGCTTTCTTT; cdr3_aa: CASSARGAGNTEAFF
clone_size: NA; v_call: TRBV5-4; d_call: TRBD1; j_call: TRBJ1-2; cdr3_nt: TGTGCCAGCAGCGCGGTGACAGGGGACGGCTACACCTTC; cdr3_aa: CASSAVTGDGYTF